Below, one T cell receptor beta chain is given with its context. This entry comes from a study of blood T cell repertoires in COVID-19. Study details: Samples taken during acute and convalescent COVID-19 were collected in the United States, Italy and Spain. T cells, B-cell-depleted T cells, or PBMCs supplied cDNA or gDNA.

Enrolment of Seattle patients took place during active infection, and they were followed longitudinally. Germline lookup yields CDR1 KGHDR and CDR2 SFDVKD. The CDR3 has 17 amino acids. Trimming stripped 3 bases from V and 1 base from J, with 15 bases between. Measured with immunoSEQ multiplex PCR; TCRdb has only the in-frame clones, and not every one. The sample holds about 310,000 clones, 90% seen once. The rearrangement links TRBV24-1 to TRBJ2-4; D not certain. Input material: peripheral blood. The receptor comes from a woman aged 35 to 49 with COVID-19, enrolled during active disease. The chain's CDR3 is CATSDRWQDWAKNIQYF. CDR3 bases: TGTGCCACCAGTGATCGATGGCAGGATTGGGCCAAAAACATTCAGTACTTC.